A selection of T cell receptor beta chains follows, all from one sample in a study of T cells in Graves' hyperthyroidism and ophthalmopathy. TCRdb re-analysed the multiplex PCR reads in MiXCR, keeping a single row per CDR3 protein. The sample contains about 840,000 distinct CDR3 sequences, roughly 37% of which appear only once. The sample consisted of blood. These TCRs come from a man aged 18 to 30 with Graves' hyperthyroidism. Each CDR3 is given without its conserved first and last residue. Clone size, where shown, is once, few, many, or a class for clones that have expanded.

j_call	clone_size	v_call	cdr3_aa
TRBJ2-7	many	TRBV9	ASSPGLDEQY
TRBJ2-2	-	TRBV20-1	SATSGGYTGELF
TRBJ1-4	many	TRBV5-1	ASSLDRANEKLF
TRBJ1-2	few	TRBV11-2	ASSPIRGGSNYGYT
TRBJ1-1	-	TRBV7-9	ASSSPGLGTEEAF
TRBJ1-1	-	TRBV15	ATSSSQVNTEAF
TRBJ2-5	few	TRBV20-1	SAWGGGSQETQY
TRBJ1-1	-	TRBV20-1	SAFTGGFAEAF
TRBJ1-1	-	TRBV12-3/TRBV12-4	ASSSLGGRLNTEAF
TRBJ1-3	few	TRBV12-3/TRBV12-4	ASSWTGIKVPNTIY
TRBJ2-2	-	TRBV27	ASTKDRTTGELF
-	-	TRBV7-3	ASSLMGRGREQF
TRBJ2-5	-	TRBV13	ASSSPGTSGRHQETQY
TRBJ1-5	few	TRBV5-1	ASSLTAGDSNQPQH
TRBJ2-2	many	TRBV7-6	ASSPFIGHGELF
TRBJ1-1	few	TRBV7-9	ASSLVSGIPGAF
TRBJ2-7	-	TRBV9	ASGGDEQY
TRBJ2-7	many	TRBV2	ASTGQGYEQY
TRBJ1-5	-	TRBV6-5	ASSYSTNSAPQH
TRBJ1-1	-	TRBV12-3/TRBV12-4	ASSPPASEAF
TRBJ1-1	many	TRBV15	ATSRDRDEMNTEAF
TRBJ2-5	-	TRBV9	ASSQAGTLGETQY
TRBJ1-4	few	TRBV2	ASKNREGNEKLF
TRBJ2-7	many	TRBV25-1	ASSEYFNSGAYEQY
TRBJ1-4	-	TRBV4-1	ASSHTRVTNEKLF
TRBJ1-3	-	TRBV5-8	ASSRNRAGNTIY
TRBJ2-1	-	TRBV2	ASTRDQGRGQF
TRBJ1-5	many	TRBV20-1	SARVGGGGYSNQPQH
TRBJ1-1	many	TRBV10-3	AISLTGKTEAF
TRBJ2-7	few	TRBV4-1	ASSQDVDEQY
TRBJ2-7	few	TRBV7-8	ASSATGGDEQY
TRBJ1-4	-	TRBV19	ASTVIRRGNEKLF
TRBJ2-5	many	TRBV29-1	SVTVLRGQETQY
TRBJ2-7	-	TRBV10-3	AISDKISGSYEQY
TRBJ2-2	-	TRBV2	ASSAGGLADNTGELF
TRBJ1-2	many	TRBV20-1	SAATENYGYT
TRBJ1-1	many	TRBV29-1	SVEESDRGLTEAF
TRBJ1-1	few	TRBV6-2/TRBV6-3	ASMKMNTEAF
TRBJ2-7	many	TRBV14	ASSQDGDGYEQY
TRBJ2-2	many	TRBV24-1	ATSDPGGPVTGELF
TRBJ1-1	-	TRBV25-1	ASSHSGQSNTEAF
TRBJ2-2	-	TRBV9	ASTPGRNTGELF
TRBJ1-2	many	TRBV25-1	ASSEYYGLEDGYT
TRBJ2-5	few	TRBV13	ASSPLRGSVGEETQY
TRBJ1-5	few	TRBV10-3	ASSELTGLEPQH
TRBJ1-1	few	TRBV9	ASSPTIGTEAF
TRBJ2-2	-	TRBV10-3	AIRGAEITYTGELF
TRBJ1-5	-	TRBV12-3/TRBV12-4	ASSLSTVLQPQH
TRBJ2-7	few	TRBV29-1	SVEDWRLANGEQY
TRBJ1-3	many	TRBV29-1	SVRQALSGNTIY